This T cell receptor beta chain was observed in a study of cytomegalovirus exposure and HLA in healthy donors. The donors were healthy bone marrow donors. The CDR3 totals 15 residues. The trim removed 3 bases at V and 7 bases at J, leaving 8 bases unmatched. Per germline, CDR1 SGDLS and CDR2 YYNGEE. With 60 Vbeta and 13 Jbeta primers, the PCR was carried out. Some clones are missing from TCRdb's copy, which holds only in-frame ones; the method was immunoSEQ multiplex PCR. The table includes roughly 150,000 clones, almost 80% detected once. The origin of this receptor is a man between 18 and 35 years old in good health and CMV-seropositive. The rearrangement uses TRBV9 and TRBJ2-7; 12 nucleotides agree with TRBD1. The sample was PBMCs. The CDR3 region has the DNA TGTGCCAGCAGCGGGGGGGGACAGGGGGCGAGGGAGCAGTACTTC. Translation: CASSGGGQGAREQYF.